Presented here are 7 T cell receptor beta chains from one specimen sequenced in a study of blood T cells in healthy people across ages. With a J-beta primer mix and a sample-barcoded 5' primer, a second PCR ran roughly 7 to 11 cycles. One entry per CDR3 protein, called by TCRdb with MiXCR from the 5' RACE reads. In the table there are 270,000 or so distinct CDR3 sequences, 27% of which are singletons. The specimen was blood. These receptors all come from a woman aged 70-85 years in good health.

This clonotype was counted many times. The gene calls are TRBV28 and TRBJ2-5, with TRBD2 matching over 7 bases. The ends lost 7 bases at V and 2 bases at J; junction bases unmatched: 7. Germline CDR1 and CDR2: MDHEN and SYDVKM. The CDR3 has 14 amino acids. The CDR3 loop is CASNPAGRQETQYF. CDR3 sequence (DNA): TGTGCCAGCAATCCGGCCGGGAGGCAAGAGACCCAGTACTTC.

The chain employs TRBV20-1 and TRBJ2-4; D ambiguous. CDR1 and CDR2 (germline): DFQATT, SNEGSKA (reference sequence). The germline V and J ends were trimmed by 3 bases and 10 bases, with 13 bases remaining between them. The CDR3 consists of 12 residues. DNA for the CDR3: TGCAGTGCTAGTGATTTGCGAAGAATTCAGTACTTC. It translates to CSASDLRRIQYF.

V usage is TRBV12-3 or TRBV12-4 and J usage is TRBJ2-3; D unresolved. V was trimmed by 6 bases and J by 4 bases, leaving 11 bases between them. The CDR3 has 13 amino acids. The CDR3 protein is CASSRPTADTQYF. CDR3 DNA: TGTGCCAGCAGCCGACCAACAGCAGATACGCAGTATTTT.

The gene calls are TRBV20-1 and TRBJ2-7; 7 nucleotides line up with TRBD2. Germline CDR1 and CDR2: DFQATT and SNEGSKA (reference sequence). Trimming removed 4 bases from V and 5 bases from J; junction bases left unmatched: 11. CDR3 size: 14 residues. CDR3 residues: CSAITGTMKNEQYF. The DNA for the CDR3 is TGCAGTGCTATTACCGGGACTATGAAGAACGAGCAGTACTTC.

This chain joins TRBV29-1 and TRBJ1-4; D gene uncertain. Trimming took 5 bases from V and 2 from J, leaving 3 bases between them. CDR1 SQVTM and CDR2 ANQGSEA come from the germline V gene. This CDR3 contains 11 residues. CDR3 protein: CSVHTNEKLFF. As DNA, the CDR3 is TGCAGCGTTCACACTAATGAAAAACTGTTTTTT. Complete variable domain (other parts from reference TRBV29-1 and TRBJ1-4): SAVISQKPSRDICQRGTSLTIQCQVDSQVTMMFWYRQQPGQSLTLIATANQGSEATYESGFVIDKFPISRPNLTFSTLTVSNMSPEDSSIYLCSVHTNEKLFFGSGTQLSVL.

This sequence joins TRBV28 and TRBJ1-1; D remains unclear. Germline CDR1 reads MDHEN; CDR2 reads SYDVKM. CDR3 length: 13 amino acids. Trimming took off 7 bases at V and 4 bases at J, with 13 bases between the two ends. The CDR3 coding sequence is TGTGCCAGCACTTCGTCCCGGCCCACTGAAGCTTTCTTT. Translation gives CASTSSRPTEAFF.

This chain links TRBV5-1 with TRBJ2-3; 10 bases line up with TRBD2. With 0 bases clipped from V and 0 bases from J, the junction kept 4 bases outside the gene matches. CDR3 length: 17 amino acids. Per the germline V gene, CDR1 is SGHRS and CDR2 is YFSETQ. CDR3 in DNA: TGCGCCAGCAGCTTGGTTACTAGCGGGAAGAGCACAGATACGCAGTATTTT. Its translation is CASSLVTSGKSTDTQYF.